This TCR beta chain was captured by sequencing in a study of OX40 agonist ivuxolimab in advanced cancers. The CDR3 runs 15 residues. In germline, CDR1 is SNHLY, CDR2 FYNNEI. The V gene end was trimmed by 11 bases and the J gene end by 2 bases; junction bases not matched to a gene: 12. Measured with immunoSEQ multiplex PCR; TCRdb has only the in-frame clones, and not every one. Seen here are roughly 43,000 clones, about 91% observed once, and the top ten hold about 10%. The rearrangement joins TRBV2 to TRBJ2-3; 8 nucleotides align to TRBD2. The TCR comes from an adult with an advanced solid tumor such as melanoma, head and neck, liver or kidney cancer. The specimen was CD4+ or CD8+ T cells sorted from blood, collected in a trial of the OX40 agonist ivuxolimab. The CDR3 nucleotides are TGTGCCGGGGACTCCACTAGCGGATACACAGATACGCAGTATTTT. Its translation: CAGDSTSGYTDTQYF.